This T cell receptor (beta chain) was retrieved from a study of T cell changes during pregnancy in multiple sclerosis (dated by TCRdb to 2018 to 2020). As for the study more broadly: The study examined how the T cell repertoire changed over the course of pregnancy in women with multiple sclerosis.

This clone is considered medium-sized (0.01 to 0.1%). Its specific antigen is unknown. No base quality information exists; no much larger clone differs at one position. The method was the immunoSEQ multiplex PCR assay. The immuneACCESS repertoire file appears here via TCRdb, limited to in-frame rearrangements. These files lack a portion of the clones; in checked studies, under half of the deficit traces to unresolved V genes, and the cause of the others is not known. The sample table records tens of thousands of clones; roughly 90% of these occur just once. The ten largest clonotypes hold about 5.5% of the sample. The CDR3 covers 17 residues, taking in both the cysteine and the phenylalanine. Only the CDR3 DNA is retained, 51 bases long and in frame from the first base. Clipping removes 4 bases from V and 3 bases from J, with 9 as the unmatched junction base count. According to the germline V gene, CDR1 reads LGHNA and CDR2 reads YNFKEQ.

This sequence was found in a female donor with multiple sclerosis, enrolled in a pregnancy study. The sequence links TRBV4-2 to TRBJ2-2, and 9 bases in between align with TRBD2. The sequencing used CD8+ T cells from peripheral blood mononuclear cells, collected in the third trimester of pregnancy. The sequenced DNA: TGTGCCAGCAGCCCCCTGCGGGAGGGCCTGGACACCGGGGAGCTGTTTTTT. This yields the protein CASSPLREGLDTGELFF.